These 21 T cell receptor beta chains were sequenced from one sample in a study of blood T cell repertoires in COVID-19. Sequenced by immunoSEQ multiplex PCR; TCRdb stores in-frame clones only, minus some. Of roughly 230,000 clones listed, 75% to 85% are singletons. Sequences were obtained from peripheral blood. All receptors come from a man aged 45-65 years with COVID-19, enrolled during active disease.

The rearrangement links TRBV5-1 to TRBJ2-6, with D maybe TRBD1 (6 bases). CDR1 is SGHRS, CDR2 YFSETQ, per germline. This CDR3 is built from 18 residues. Trimming cost V 1 base and J 2 bases, with 16 bases left between them. CDR3 protein: CASSLSFRGVTGANVLTF. The CDR3 bases are TGCGCCAGCAGCTTGAGTTTCAGGGGAGTTACTGGGGCCAACGTCCTGACTTTC.

V is TRBV6-6 and J is TRBJ2-5, with TRBD1 identical over 8 bases. V shed 2 bases and J 4 bases; nucleotides not matched to a gene: 6. Germline values: CDR1 MNHNY, CDR2 SVGAGI (reference sequence). This CDR3 is built from 15 residues. The chain's CDR3 is CASSYRTGSRETQYF. CDR3 nucleotides: TGTGCCAGCAGTTACCGGACAGGGAGTCGAGAGACCCAGTACTTC.

CDR3 in amino acids: CASSKEGQTYEQYF. Written as DNA, the CDR3 is TGTGCCAGCAGCAAAGAGGGGCAGACCTACGAGCAGTACTTC. This chain joins TRBV21-1 and TRBJ2-7; no DNA check was done on the table's D call, TRBD1. TRBV21-1 is termed a pseudogene. The CDR3 is 14 amino acids.

CDR3 sequence (DNA): TGTGCCAGCAGCACAGGATTACTGGGGGGGCGAATGAATACGCAGTATTTT. It is translated as CASSTGLLGGRMNTQYF. The chain is built from TRBV27 and TRBJ2-3; a possible D gene is TRBD2 (7 bases). There are 17 residues in the CDR3. V lost 6 bases and J lost 7, with 26 bases in between. Germline V lookup: CDR1 MNHEY, CDR2 SMNVEV (reference sequence).

J is TRBJ2-3 and V is TRBV7-8, with 11 bases that match TRBD2. The CDR3 runs to 16 residues. Germline-derived CDR1 and CDR2 are SGHVS and FQNEAQ. The J segment lost 2 bases and the V segment lost 3 bases, leaving 4 bases of the junction unmatched. This CDR3 is CASSFLAGGVTDTQYF. CDR3 sequence (DNA): TGTGCCAGCAGCTTCCTAGCGGGGGGCGTCACAGATACGCAGTATTTT. Full variable domain (remainder filled in from reference TRBV7-8 and TRBJ2-3): GAGVSQSPRYKVAKRGQDVALRCDPISGHVSLFWYQQALGQGPEFLTYFQNEAQLDKSGLPSDRFFAERPEGSVSTLKIQRTQQEDSAVYLCASSFLAGGVTDTQYFGPGTRLTVL.

CDR3 coding DNA: TGTGCCAGCAGTGAAACAGGGAGTCTAGAGACCCAGTACTTC. This translates into CASSETGSLETQYF. The J gene is TRBJ2-5, the V gene TRBV25-1; D perhaps matches TRBD1 (6 bases). In germline, CDR1 is MGHDK, CDR2 SYGVNS. The CDR3 contains 14 residues. V lost 2 bases to trimming and J lost 4 bases, with 11 bases between them.

The chain has TRBV6-5 and TRBJ2-2; TRBD1 agrees at 8 bases. The V and J ends lost 4 bases and 7 bases, in that order; junction bases with no gene match: 8. This CDR3 is built from 15 residues. Per the germline V gene, CDR1 is MNHEY and CDR2 is SVGAGI. The CDR3 DNA reads TGTGCCAGCAGTTCGGGCAGGGGGCTAGGCGGGGAGCTGTTTTTT. It specifies CASSSGRGLGGELFF.

This clone has a count of ten or more. The chain is built from TRBV25-1 and TRBJ2-5, with D maybe TRBD2 (5 bases). The CDR3 is made up of 13 amino acids. V lost 4 bases and J 7 bases, leaving 13 bases between the germline ends. Germline loops: CDR1 MGHDK, CDR2 SYGVNS. The CDR3 coding sequence is TGTGCCAGCAGTGTACACAGCCGGGGGACCCAGTACTTC. Its protein product is CASSVHSRGTQYF.

The chain couples TRBV5-1 to TRBJ2-1, with 7 bases lining up with TRBD1. The CDR3 spans 12 residues. Unmatched junction bases numbered 1, after V lost 0 bases and J lost 10 bases. Looked up from germline, CDR1 is SGHRS and CDR2 is YFSETQ. CDR3 region: CASSLVDREQFF. The CDR3 DNA sequence: TGCGCCAGCAGCTTGGTGGACAGGGAGCAGTTCTTC.

The chain carries TRBV4-2 and TRBJ1-4, with D perhaps matching TRBD1 (5 bases). V was trimmed by 2 bases and J by 3 bases, leaving 10 bases between them. Germline V lookup: CDR1 LGHNA, CDR2 YNFKEQ. The CDR3 extends over 15 amino acids. CDR3: CASSQRGNANEKLFF. The CDR3 region has the DNA TGTGCCAGCAGCCAAAGGGGTAATGCTAATGAAAAACTGTTTTTT.

The rearrangement uses TRBV2 and TRBJ2-7; no clear D. Germline V CDR1 and CDR2: SNHLY, FYNNEI. The CDR3 is made up of 11 amino acids. Trimming stripped 7 bases from V and 3 bases from J, with 7 bases between. The CDR3 bases are TGTGCCAGCATTAGTTTCTACGAGCAGTACTTC. This translates into CASISFYEQYF.

CDR3 sequence: CASSHGYNEQFF. The DNA of the CDR3 is TGTGCCAGCAGCCACGGGTACAATGAGCAGTTCTTC. The gene calls are TRBV3-1 (or the pseudogene TRBV3-2) and TRBJ2-1; no definite D call. The germline V gene has CDR1 LGHDT and CDR2 YNNKEL (reference sequence). With 3 bases removed from V and 4 bases from J, the gap between germline ends came to 4 bases. The CDR3 loop spans 12 amino acids.

V usage is TRBV5-8 and J usage is TRBJ2-1; D gene ambiguous. CDR1 and CDR2 (germline): SGHTS, YDEGEE. The CDR3 is 15 residues long. Deletions cut 1 base from V and 3 bases from J, with 11 bases between. CDR3 nucleotides: TGTGCCAGCAGCTTGTTTGGGCAGAGCTACAATGAGCAGTTCTTC. Translated, it gives CASSLFGQSYNEQFF. Together with reference TRBV5-8 and TRBJ2-1, the CDR3 gives the full variable domain: EAGVTQSPTHLIKTRGQQATLRCSPISGHTSVYWYQQALGLGLQFLLWYDEGEERNRGNFPPRFSGRQFPNYSSELNVNALELEDSALYLCASSLFGQSYNEQFFGPGTRLTVL.

The chain employs TRBV18 and TRBJ1-1; D remains unclear. Trimming took 10 bases from V and 1 from J, leaving 19 bases between them. Germline CDR1 is KGHSH and CDR2 is LQKENI. CDR3 size: 15 residues. CDR3 amino acids: CATTRGSTENTEAFF. CDR3 DNA: TGTGCCACCACGCGAGGGTCCACTGAGAACACTGAAGCTTTCTTT.

This clone was found a few times. The rearrangement joins TRBV7-3 to TRBJ1-1, with 7 bases fitting TRBD1. The CDR3 consists of 16 residues. J lost 4 bases, V lost 5 bases, and 13 bases had no gene match. The germline gives CDR1 SGHTA, CDR2 FQGTGA. The CDR3 DNA is TGTGCCAGCAGCCCTGGACAGGCGGCGCTTGGCACTGAAGCTTTCTTT. As protein: CASSPGQAALGTEAFF.

The chain uses TRBV6-5 and TRBJ2-7, with 12 nucleotides matching TRBD1. Per the germline V gene, CDR1 is MNHEY and CDR2 is SVGAGI. The J segment lost 6 bases and the V segment lost 8 bases, leaving 5 bases of the junction unmatched. This CDR3 has 13 residues. This CDR3 is CASPGTGGLEQYF. DNA for the CDR3: TGTGCCAGCCCAGGGACAGGGGGCCTCGAGCAGTACTTC.

The chain carries TRBV25-1 and TRBJ2-3; maybe TRBD1 (9 bases). CDR1 and CDR2 from the germline V gene are MGHDK and SYGVNS. V was cut by 5 bases and J by 6 bases, with 21 bases left in between. The CDR3 extends over 16 amino acids. This CDR3 is CASSINSGTGMDTQYF. The CDR3, as DNA: TGTGCCAGCAGTATTAATAGCGGGACAGGGATGGATACGCAGTATTTT.

This clone was seen only a few times. CDR3 coding DNA: TGCGCCAGCAGGTCGAGCAGGGAGTACTTC. This translates into CASRSSREYF. The chain has TRBV10-1 and TRBJ2-7; tentatively, D is TRBD1 (5 bases). The germline V and J ends were trimmed by 6 bases and 11 bases, with 11 bases remaining between them. The CDR3 is 10 amino acids. Germline assignment: CDR1 WNHNN and CDR2 SYGVQD (reference sequence).

The gene calls are TRBV4-1 and TRBJ2-5, with a possible D match to TRBD2 (7 bases). There are 15 residues in the CDR3. Between the trimmed V and J ends, which lost 2 bases and 5 bases, there was a span of 15 bases. The germline CDR1 and CDR2 sequences are MGHRA and YSYEKL. The CDR3 reads CASSQYLGGRETQYF. The CDR3 region has the DNA TGCGCCAGCAGCCAATACTTGGGGGGGCGTGAGACCCAGTACTTC.

This chain joins TRBV5-1 and TRBJ1-6; D is perhaps TRBD1 (5 bases). The CDR3 is 15 residues long. V lost 4 bases and J lost 5, with 13 bases in between. Per the germline V gene, CDR1 is SGHRS and CDR2 is YFSETQ. The CDR3 protein is CASSPRQGDNSPLHF. The DNA of the CDR3 is TGCGCCAGCAGCCCCCGGCAGGGTGATAATTCACCCCTCCACTTT.

The chain uses TRBV9 and TRBJ2-1, with TRBD2 identical over 14 bases. The germline V gene has CDR1 SGDLS and CDR2 YYNGEE. V trimming: 0 bases; J trimming: 5 bases; junction bases outside the gene matches: 1. The CDR3 has 16 residues. The CDR3 protein is CASSVAGLAGDNEQFF. The CDR3 DNA reads as TGTGCCAGCAGCGTAGCGGGACTAGCGGGGGACAATGAGCAGTTCTTC.